The present entry profiles one T cell receptor (beta chain) with its context. This CDR3 region has 15 residues. Trimming removed 6 bases from V and 2 bases from J; junction bases left unmatched: 6. CDR1 LNHDA and CDR2 SQIVND come from the germline V gene (reference sequence). TCRdb's copy holds only in-frame clones and misses some; the assay was immunoSEQ multiplex PCR. The table lists approximately 45,000 clones, about 91% of them singletons. These data are taken from a study of T cells after posttransplantation cyclophosphamide. The source material was PBMCs. This clonotype was obtained from a woman aged 50 to 60 in good health and a related stem cell transplant donor. V gene TRBV19 combines with J gene TRBJ2-5; TRBD1 matches at 10 bases. This CDR3 is CASRPPGQGQETQYF. The CDR3 DNA reads TGTGCCAGTAGACCCCCGGGACAGGGGCAAGAGACCCAGTACTTC.